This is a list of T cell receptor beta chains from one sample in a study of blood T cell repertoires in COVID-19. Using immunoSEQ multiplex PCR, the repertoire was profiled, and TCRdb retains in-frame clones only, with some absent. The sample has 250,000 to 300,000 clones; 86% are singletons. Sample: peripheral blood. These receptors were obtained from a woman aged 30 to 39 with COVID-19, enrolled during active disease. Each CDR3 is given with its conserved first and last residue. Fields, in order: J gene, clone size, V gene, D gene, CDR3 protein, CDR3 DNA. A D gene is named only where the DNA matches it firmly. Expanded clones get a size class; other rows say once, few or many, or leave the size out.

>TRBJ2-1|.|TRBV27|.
CASRPLSSYNEQFF
TGTGCCAGCCGCCCCCTGAGCTCCTACAATGAGCAGTTCTTC
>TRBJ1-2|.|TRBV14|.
CASSQDLSANYGYTF
TGTGCCAGCAGCCAAGATCTTTCGGCTAACTATGGCTACACCTTC
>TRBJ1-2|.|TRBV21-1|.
CASSKLGAQGTIGYTF
TGTGCCAGCAGCAAATTAGGGGCGCAGGGAACTATTGGCTACACCTTC
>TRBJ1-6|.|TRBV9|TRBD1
CASSAGTGGRTPLHF
TGTGCCAGCAGCGCGGGGACAGGGGGCAGGACACCCCTCCACTTT
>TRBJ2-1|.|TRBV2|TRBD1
CASSYGTGVQNEQFF
TGTGCCAGCAGTTACGGGACAGGGGTACAAAATGAGCAGTTCTTC
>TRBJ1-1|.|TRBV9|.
CASSGIGVPEAFF
TGTGCCAGCAGCGGCATAGGGGTTCCTGAAGCTTTCTTT
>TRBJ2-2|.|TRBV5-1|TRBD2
CASSEPGGTGELFF
TGCGCCAGCAGCGAGCCGGGGGGGACCGGGGAGCTGTTTTTT
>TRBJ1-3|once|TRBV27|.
CASSLTAWSAGNTIYF
TGTGCCAGCAGTTTGACCGCATGGAGTGCTGGAAACACCATATATTTT
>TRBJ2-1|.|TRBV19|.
CASTRGAPYNEQFF
TGTGCCAGTACCCGCGGGGCACCCTACAATGAGCAGTTCTTC
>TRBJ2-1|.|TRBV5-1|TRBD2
CASSPGLAGGPAYNEQFF
TGCGCCAGCAGCCCCGGACTAGCGGGGGGGCCCGCATACAATGAGCAGTTCTTC
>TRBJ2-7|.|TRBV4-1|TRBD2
CASSQPTSGVYEQYF
TGCGCCAGCAGCCAGCCCACTAGCGGGGTTTACGAGCAGTACTTC